Included here is one TCR beta chain sequence, with context. The sample is drawn from a study of long-term antiretroviral therapy in people with HIV. Researchers ran immunoSEQ v3.0 at survey level. Generated by immunoSEQ multiplex PCR, the TCRdb table keeps only in-frame clones and is missing some. The sample has more than 30,000 clones; about 76% are singletons. This CDR3 is 15 amino acids long. Per the germline V gene, CDR1 is SGHDT and CDR2 is YYEEEE. With V trimmed by 4 bases and J by 2 bases, 7 bases remained unmatched. The sequence came from a man aged 18 to 29 with HIV. The material was unsorted PBMCs, obtained 1.9 years after starting antiretroviral therapy. The chain carries TRBV5-6 and TRBJ2-3; 7 bases fit TRBD1. The CDR3 coding sequence is TGTGCCAGCAGCCATAACAGGGGAAACACAGATACGCAGTATTTT. This sequence encodes CASSHNRGNTDTQYF.